This T cell receptor beta chain is drawn from a study of beta chain features in type 1 diabetes (dated 2018 in TCRdb). In the study overall: Mean age, gender distribution, total cell number and subset yield were not different between patients and healthy donors. The study compared the TCRB repertoires of sorted circulating CD4+ T cell subsets in recently diagnosed type 1 diabetes patients with those in matched healthy donors. A total of roughly 100 million sorted cells were examined across all samples, and RNA yield correlated strongly with the number of cells per subset. Regulatory and stem cell-like memory subsets were obtained from only 8 patients and roughly 8 healthy donors, while naive and central memory subsets were obtained from all 30 or so donors. General findings and caveats noted by the study authors: Naive, central memory and regulatory TCRB repertoires appeared to be more alike among patients than among healthy donors. At VDJ recombination sites, patients with type 1 diabetes made fewer insertions and deleted more nucleotides, a pattern implying thymic rearrangement abnormalities. Because cDNA rather than genomic DNA was sequenced, highly expressing activated cells could have been over-represented, although no difference in activation and CD3 levels was found between groups. Shorter templates might have been favored by PCR, but patient and control samples were amplified and corrected together, so both groups would have been affected equally by any skew. In all four CD4+ subsets, TCRB CDR3 length was moderately but significantly shorter in type 1 diabetes patients. HLA sub-analyses involved small numbers of individuals, so any influence of HLA type on TCRB rearrangement remained unresolved.

Details on this clone: The target of this receptor is not known. Base quality data are lacking; no much larger clone is found one base away.

The entire amount of isolated RNA was reverse transcribed using the High Capacity cDNA Reverse Transcription Kit, so the sequenced TCRB transcripts were expressed ones. Naive, central memory and regulatory T cell samples underwent deep immunoSEQ sequencing, averaging around 3.7 million total reads per sample. After sorted cells were lysed in RLT buffer, RNA was extracted with DNase-treated RNeasy Micro or Mini kits, with the choice depending on cell number. To prevent cross-contamination, every cell subset was processed on its own, while patient and healthy donor samples were processed together. Using the immunoSEQ multiplex PCR, TCRB sequences were amplified from cDNA into 87-bp fragments spanning the CDR3 region. Sequencing of the amplicons was performed on the Illumina HiSeq platform. Per the original workflow: Synthetic template baselines were used to correct PCR bias computationally, reads within Hamming distance 2 were collapsed, and singletons that could not be merged were discarded. By aligning reads against IMGT, V, D and J genes, CDR3 length, and insertions or deletions at six rearrangement sites were assigned. Within each subset, clonotype counts were normalized to sorted cell number, after which true diversity and Gini coefficients were computed with the tcR R package. Repertoire sharing was quantified using the overlap coefficient calculated on TCRB nucleotide sequences. Out-of-frame TCRB sequences from naive cells were analyzed to stand in for the pre-selection repertoire. Sourced from immuneACCESS, this table was stored by TCRdb with only in-frame sequences that have V and J called. A share of the clones is absent; for the studies checked, an unresolved V gene accounts for under half, and the remainder has no known explanation. The V and J calls and clone size come from that table; D and trimming were worked out from the DNA. In this sample the table shows 250,000 to 300,000 clones, less than 30% of which occur a single time. Roughly 0.013% of the sample comes from the top ten.

Each donor gave one peripheral blood draw, roughly 0.12 L on average, collected into heparinised tubes. Using a panel that included CD45RO, CCR7, CD25, CD127, CD95 and CD27, naive, central memory, regulatory and stem cell-like memory CD4+ T cells were sorted on a BD FACSAria II. All sorted populations exceeded 95% purity. PBMCs were isolated right away by Lymphoprep density gradient centrifugation and were stained directly, without culture. So that batch effects would be minimized, each experiment stained and sorted samples in pairs, pairing one healthy donor with one patient. The material sequenced was naive CD4+ T cells from blood. Explained via the paper, the cell subset or site label denotes: true naive CD4+ T cells. This TCR derives from a woman aged 25-40 years with type 1 diabetes.

The CDR3 corresponds to CASSTRNEKLFF. In nucleotide form, the sequence is TGTGCCAGTAGTACCAGGAATGAAAAACTGTTTTTT. The chain couples TRBV19 to TRBJ1-4; the D segment cannot be called with confidence. V is reduced by 4 bases and J by 5 bases, leaving a spacing of 5 bases between them. The CDR3 has 12 amino acids, counting the end cysteine and phenylalanine. The only DNA kept is the CDR3, 36 bases in frame from the first base. The germline V gene (reference sequence) supplies CDR1 LNHDA and CDR2 SQIVND. Reference TRBV19 and TRBJ1-4 genes cover what lies past the CDR3, so the full variable domain is DGGITQSPKYLFRKEGQNVTLSCEQNLNHDAMYWYRQDPGQGLRLIYYSQIVNDFQKGDIAEGYSVSREKKESFPLTVTSAQKNPTAFYLCASSTRNEKLFFGSGTQLSVL.